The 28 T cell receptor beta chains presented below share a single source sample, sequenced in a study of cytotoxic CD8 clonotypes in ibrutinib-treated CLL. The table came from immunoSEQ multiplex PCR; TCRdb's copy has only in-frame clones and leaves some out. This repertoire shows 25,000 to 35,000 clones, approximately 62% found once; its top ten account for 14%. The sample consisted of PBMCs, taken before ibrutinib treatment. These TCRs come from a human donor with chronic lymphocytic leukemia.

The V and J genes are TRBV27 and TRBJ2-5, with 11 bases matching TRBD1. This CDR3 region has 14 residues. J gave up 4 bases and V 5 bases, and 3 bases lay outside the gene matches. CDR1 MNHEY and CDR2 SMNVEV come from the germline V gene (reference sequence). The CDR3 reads CASSVDRGRETQYF. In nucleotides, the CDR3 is TGTGCCAGCAGTGTGGACAGGGGGCGAGAGACCCAGTACTTC.

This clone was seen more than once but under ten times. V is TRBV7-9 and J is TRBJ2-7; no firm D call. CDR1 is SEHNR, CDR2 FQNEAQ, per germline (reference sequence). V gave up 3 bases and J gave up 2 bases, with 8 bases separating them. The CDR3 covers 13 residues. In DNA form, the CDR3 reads TGTGCCAGCAGCTTGGCCTTTGCCTACGAGCAGTACTTC. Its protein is CASSLAFAYEQYF.

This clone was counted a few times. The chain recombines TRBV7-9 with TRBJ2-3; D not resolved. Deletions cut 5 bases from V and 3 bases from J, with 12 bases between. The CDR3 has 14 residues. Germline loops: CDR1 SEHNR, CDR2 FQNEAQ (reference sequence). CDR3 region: CASSPSVWTDTQYF. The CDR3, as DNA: TGTGCCAGCAGCCCTTCGGTGTGGACAGATACGCAGTATTTT.

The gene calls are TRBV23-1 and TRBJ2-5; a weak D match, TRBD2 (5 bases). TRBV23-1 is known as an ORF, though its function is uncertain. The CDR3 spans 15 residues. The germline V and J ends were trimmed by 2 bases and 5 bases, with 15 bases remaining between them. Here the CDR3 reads CASSQREAARETQYF. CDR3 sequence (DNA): TGCGCCAGCAGTCAAAGAGAAGCGGCGAGGGAGACCCAGTACTTC.

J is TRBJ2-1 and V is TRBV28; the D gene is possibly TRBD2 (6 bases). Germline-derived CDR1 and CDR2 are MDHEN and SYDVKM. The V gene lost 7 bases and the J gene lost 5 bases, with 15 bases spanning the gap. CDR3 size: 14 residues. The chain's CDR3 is CASNSRDWNNEQFF. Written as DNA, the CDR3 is TGTGCCAGCAACTCCCGGGACTGGAACAATGAGCAGTTCTTC.

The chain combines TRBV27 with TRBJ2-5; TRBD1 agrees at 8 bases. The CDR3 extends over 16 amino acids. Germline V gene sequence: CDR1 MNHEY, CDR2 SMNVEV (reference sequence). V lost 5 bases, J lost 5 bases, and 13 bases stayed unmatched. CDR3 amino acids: CASSKDRGFSGETQYF. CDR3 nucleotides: TGTGCCAGCAGTAAAGACAGGGGTTTTTCGGGGGAGACCCAGTACTTC.

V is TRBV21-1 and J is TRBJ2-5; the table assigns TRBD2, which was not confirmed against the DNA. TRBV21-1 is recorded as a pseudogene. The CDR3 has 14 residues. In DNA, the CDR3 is TGTGCCAGCAGCAAGACTAAGTACCAAGAGACCCAGTACTTC. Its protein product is CASSKTKYQETQYF.

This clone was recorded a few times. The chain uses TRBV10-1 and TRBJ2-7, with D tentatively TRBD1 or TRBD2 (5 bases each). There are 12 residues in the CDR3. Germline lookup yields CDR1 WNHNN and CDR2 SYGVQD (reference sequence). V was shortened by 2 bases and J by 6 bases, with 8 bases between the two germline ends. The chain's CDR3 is CASSEGTTEQYF. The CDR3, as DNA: TGCGCCAGCAGTGAGGGGACGACCGAGCAGTACTTC.

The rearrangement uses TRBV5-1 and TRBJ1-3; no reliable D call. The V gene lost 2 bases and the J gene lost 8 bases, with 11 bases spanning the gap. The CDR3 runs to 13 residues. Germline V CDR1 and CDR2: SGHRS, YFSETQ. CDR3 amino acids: CASSLAGMDTIYF. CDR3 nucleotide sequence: TGCGCCAGCAGCTTAGCGGGAATGGACACCATATATTTT.

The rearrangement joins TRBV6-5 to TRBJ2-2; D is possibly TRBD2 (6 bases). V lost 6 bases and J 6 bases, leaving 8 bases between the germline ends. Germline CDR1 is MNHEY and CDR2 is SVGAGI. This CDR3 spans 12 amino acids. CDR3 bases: TGTGCCAGCAGGGGGGGACCCGGGGAGCTGTTTTTT. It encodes CASRGGPGELFF.

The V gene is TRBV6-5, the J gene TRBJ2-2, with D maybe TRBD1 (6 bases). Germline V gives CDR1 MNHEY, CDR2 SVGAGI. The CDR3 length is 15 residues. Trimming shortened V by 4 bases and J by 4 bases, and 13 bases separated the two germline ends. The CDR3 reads CASSLTGGSTGELFF. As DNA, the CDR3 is TGTGCCAGCAGTTTGACAGGAGGTAGCACCGGGGAGCTGTTTTTT.

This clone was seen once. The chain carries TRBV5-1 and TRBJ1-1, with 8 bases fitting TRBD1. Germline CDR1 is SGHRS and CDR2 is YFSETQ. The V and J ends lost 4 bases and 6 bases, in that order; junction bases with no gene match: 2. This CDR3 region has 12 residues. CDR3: CASSIQGAEAFF. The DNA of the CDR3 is TGCGCCAGCAGCATACAGGGGGCTGAAGCTTTCTTT.

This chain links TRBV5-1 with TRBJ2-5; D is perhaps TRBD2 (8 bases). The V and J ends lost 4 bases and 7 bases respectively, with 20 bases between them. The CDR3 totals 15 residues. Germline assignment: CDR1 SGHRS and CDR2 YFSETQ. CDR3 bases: TGCGCCAGCAGCGAGGGGACAGTCGCGGGGGGGACCCAGTACTTC. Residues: CASSEGTVAGGTQYF. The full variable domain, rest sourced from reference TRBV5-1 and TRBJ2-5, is KAGVTQTPRYLIKTRGQQVTLSCSPISGHRSVSWYQQTPGQGLQFLFEYFSETQRNKGNFPGRFSGRQFSNSRSEMNVSTLELGDSALYLCASSEGTVAGGTQYFGPGTRLLVL.

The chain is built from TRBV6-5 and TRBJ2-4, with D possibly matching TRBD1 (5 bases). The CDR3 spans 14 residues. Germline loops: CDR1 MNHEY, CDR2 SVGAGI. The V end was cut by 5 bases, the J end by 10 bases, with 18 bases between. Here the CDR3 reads CASSTPGPDGIQYF. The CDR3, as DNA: TGTGCCAGCAGTACCCCAGGGCCTGACGGGATTCAGTACTTC.

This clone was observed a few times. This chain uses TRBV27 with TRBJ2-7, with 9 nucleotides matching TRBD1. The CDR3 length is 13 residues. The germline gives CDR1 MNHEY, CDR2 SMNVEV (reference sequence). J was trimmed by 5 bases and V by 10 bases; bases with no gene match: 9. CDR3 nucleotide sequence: TGTGCCACCCGGACAGGGGCGGTGAACGAGCAGTACTTC. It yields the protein CATRTGAVNEQYF.

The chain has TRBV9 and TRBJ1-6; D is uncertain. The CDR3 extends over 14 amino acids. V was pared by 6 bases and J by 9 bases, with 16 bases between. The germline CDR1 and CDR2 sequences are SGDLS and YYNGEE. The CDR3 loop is CASTSGVMGSPLHF. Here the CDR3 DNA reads TGTGCCAGCACTTCTGGGGTAATGGGTTCACCCCTCCACTTT.

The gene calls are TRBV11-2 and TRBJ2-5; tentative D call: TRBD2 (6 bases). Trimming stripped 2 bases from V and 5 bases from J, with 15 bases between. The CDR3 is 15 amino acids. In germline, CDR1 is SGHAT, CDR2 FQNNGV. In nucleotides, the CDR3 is TGTGCCAGCAGCTTATATTTCAGAGGAGGGGAGACCCAGTACTTC. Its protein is CASSLYFRGGETQYF.

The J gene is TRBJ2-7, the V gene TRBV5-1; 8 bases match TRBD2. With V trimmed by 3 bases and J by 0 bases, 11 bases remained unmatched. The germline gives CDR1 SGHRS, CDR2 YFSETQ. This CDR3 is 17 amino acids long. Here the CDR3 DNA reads TGCGCCAGCAGCTGGAGTACTAGCGGCATGAGCTCCTACGAGCAGTACTTC. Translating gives CASSWSTSGMSSYEQYF.

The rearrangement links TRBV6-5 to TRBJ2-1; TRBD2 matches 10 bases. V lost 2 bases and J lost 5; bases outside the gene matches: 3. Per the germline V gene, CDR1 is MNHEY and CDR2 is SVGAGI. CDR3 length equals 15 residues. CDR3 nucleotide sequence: TGTGCCAGCAGTTACCTAGCGGGGGAACACAATGAGCAGTTCTTC. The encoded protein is CASSYLAGEHNEQFF.

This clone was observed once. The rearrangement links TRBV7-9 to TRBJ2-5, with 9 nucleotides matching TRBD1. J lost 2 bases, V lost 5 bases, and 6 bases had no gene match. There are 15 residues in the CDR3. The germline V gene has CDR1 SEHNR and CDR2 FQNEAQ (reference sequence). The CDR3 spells CASSHTGQGQETQYF. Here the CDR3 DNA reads TGTGCCAGCAGCCACACGGGACAGGGACAAGAGACCCAGTACTTC. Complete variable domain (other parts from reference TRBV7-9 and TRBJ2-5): DTGVSQNPRHKITKRGQNVTFRCDPISEHNRLYWYRQTLGQGPEFLTYFQNEAQLEKSRLLSDRFSAERPKGSFSTLEIQRTEQGDSAMYLCASSHTGQGQETQYFGPGTRLLVL.

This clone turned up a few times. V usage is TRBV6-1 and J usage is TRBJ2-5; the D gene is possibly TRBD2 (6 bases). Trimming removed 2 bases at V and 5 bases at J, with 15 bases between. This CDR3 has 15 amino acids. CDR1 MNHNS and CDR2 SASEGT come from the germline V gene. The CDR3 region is CASSELAGRGETQYF. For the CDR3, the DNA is TGTGCCAGCAGTGAATTGGCGGGACGGGGGGAGACCCAGTACTTC.

The CDR3 loop is CASSRQYSGNTIYF. In DNA form, the CDR3 reads TGTGCCAGCAGTAGACAATACTCTGGAAACACCATATATTTT. The genes are TRBV6-5 and TRBJ1-3; no definite D call. Germline V lookup: CDR1 MNHEY, CDR2 SVGAGI. The CDR3 sequence is 14 residues long. Trimming took off 5 bases at V and 0 bases at J, with 8 bases between the two ends.

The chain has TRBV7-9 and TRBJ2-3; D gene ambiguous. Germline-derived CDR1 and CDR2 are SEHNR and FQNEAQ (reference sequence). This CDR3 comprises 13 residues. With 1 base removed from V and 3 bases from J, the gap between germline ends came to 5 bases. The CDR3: CASSLVGTDTQYF. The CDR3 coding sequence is TGTGCCAGCAGCTTAGTGGGGACAGATACGCAGTATTTT. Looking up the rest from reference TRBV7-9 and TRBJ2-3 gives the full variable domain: DTGVSQNPRHKITKRGQNVTFRCDPISEHNRLYWYRQTLGQGPEFLTYFQNEAQLEKSRLLSDRFSAERPKGSFSTLEIQRTEQGDSAMYLCASSLVGTDTQYFGPGTRLTVL.

The CDR3 DNA follows: TGTGCCAGCAGTTACAGGGACAGGGGGCAGGAGACCCAGTACTTC. Translating it yields CASSYRDRGQETQYF. This sequence joins TRBV6-5 and TRBJ2-5; 12 positions agree with TRBD1. Germline CDR1 and CDR2: MNHEY and SVGAGI. Germline trimming cut 2 bases from V and 5 bases from J; bases unmatched to any gene: 3. The CDR3 extends over 15 amino acids.

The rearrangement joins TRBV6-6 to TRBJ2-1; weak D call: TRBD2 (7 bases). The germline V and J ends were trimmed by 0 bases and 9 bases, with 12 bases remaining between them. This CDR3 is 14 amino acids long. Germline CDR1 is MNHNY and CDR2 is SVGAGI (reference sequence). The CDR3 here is CASSYSLGGGEQFF. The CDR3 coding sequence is TGTGCCAGCAGTTACTCTCTGGGAGGGGGTGAGCAGTTCTTC.

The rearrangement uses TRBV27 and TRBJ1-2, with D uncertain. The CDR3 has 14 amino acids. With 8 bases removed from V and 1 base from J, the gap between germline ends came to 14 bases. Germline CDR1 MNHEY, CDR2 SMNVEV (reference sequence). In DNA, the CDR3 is TGTGCCAGCGCCCTGAGCGCGGGTAACTATGGCTACACCTTC. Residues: CASALSAGNYGYTF.

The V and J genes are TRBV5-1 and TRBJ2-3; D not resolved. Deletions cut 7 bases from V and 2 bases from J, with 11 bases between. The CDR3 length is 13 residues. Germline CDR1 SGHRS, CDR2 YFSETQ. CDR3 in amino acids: CASGPYSTDTQYF. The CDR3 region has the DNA TGCGCCAGCGGCCCCTATTCCACAGATACGCAGTATTTT. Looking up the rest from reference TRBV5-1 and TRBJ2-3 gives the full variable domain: KAGVTQTPRYLIKTRGQQVTLSCSPISGHRSVSWYQQTPGQGLQFLFEYFSETQRNKGNFPGRFSGRQFSNSRSEMNVSTLELGDSALYLCASGPYSTDTQYFGPGTRLTVL.

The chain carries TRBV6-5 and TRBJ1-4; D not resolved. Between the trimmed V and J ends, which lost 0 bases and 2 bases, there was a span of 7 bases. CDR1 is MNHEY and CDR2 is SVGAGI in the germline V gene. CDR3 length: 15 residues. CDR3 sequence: CASSYSGLTNEKLFF. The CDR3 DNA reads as TGTGCCAGCAGTTACTCCGGGTTGACTAATGAAAAACTGTTTTTT.